This T cell receptor (beta chain) was sequenced during a study of cytomegalovirus exposure and HLA in healthy donors. Study at large: The platform used for the roughly 130 validation repertoires matched that of the 500 to 850 first-cohort repertoires, a later analysis reported.

Assay: immunoSEQ multiplex PCR; the TCRdb copy retains only in-frame clones and omits some. Altogether some 140,000 clones are present, around 84% being singletons, with the ten largest covering roughly 1.9%. Study observations and caveats: According to a subsequent analysis, TCR clusters identified in the first cohort showed a tendency to co-occur across the approximately 110 validation repertoires. The authors enumerated 150 to 200 TCR beta chains as linked to cytomegalovirus.

The CDR3 totals 16 residues. V was trimmed by 11 bases and J by 5 bases, leaving 22 bases between them. Germline V CDR1 and CDR2: SNHLY, FYNNEI. Turning to this clone: As yet, its antigen is unknown.

What was sequenced was PBMCs. The TCR comes from a human donor in good health. The gene calls are TRBV2 and TRBJ1-6; the D is unclear. The CDR3 is CAVPNSDPTNNSPLHF. DNA of the CDR3: TGTGCCGTCCCGAACTCGGATCCGACTAATAATTCACCCCTCCACTTT.